This T cell receptor beta chain emerged from a study of blood T cell repertoires in COVID-19. Across the whole study: PBMCs, B-cell-depleted T cells, or T cells provided the cDNA or gDNA that made up the material.

In the original workflow: Nucleated cell counts were estimated from reference gene primer amplification. Produced via immunoSEQ multiplex PCR; TCRdb's table is partial and in-frame only. V and J calls and clone size come straight from that table; D and trimming were deduced from the DNA. Of 100,000 to 110,000 clones listed, about 77% were seen once; the top ten hold around 10%. Trimming stripped 2 bases from V and 4 bases from J, with 9 bases between. The CDR3 has 13 amino acids. Germline V gives CDR1 SGHRS, CDR2 YFSETQ. The sequence derives from a woman between 65 and 79 years old with acute or convalescent COVID-19. The sequencing input was peripheral blood. J is TRBJ1-1 and V is TRBV5-1, with a tentative D call TRBD1 (5 bases). CDR3 in amino acids: CASSFTQGTEAFF. The CDR3, as DNA: TGCGCCAGCAGCTTCACCCAGGGCACTGAAGCTTTCTTT.